The rows below give T cell receptor beta chains drawn from one sample of a study of T cell responses to AZD1222 COVID-19 vaccine. The method was immunoSEQ multiplex PCR; TCRdb's version includes in-frame clones alone and lacks a portion of them. Found here are some 130,000 clones, approximately 91% of them singletons; the top ten hold 6.3%. The sample was peripheral blood, taken on day 0 of AZD1222 vaccination. Receptors originate from an adult in good health. Both conserved end residues are part of each CDR3. Fields, in order: clone size, J gene, V gene, D gene, CDR3 length, CDR3 DNA, CDR3 protein. A D gene is named only where the DNA matches it firmly. The size entry is marked missing in some rows and otherwise reads once, few, many or a size class.

clone_size: once
j_call: TRBJ1-2
v_call: TRBV30
d_call: .
cdr3_length: 12
cdr3_nt: TGTGCCTGGACAGGGGCCGGAGGAGGCTACACCTTC
cdr3_aa: CAWTGAGGGYTF

clone_size: .
j_call: TRBJ1-1
v_call: TRBV6-5
d_call: .
cdr3_length: 12
cdr3_nt: TGTGCCAGCGGCCGGTGGAACACTGAAGCTTTCTTT
cdr3_aa: CASGRWNTEAFF

clone_size: .
j_call: TRBJ2-3
v_call: TRBV3-1/TRBV3-2
d_call: .
cdr3_length: 12
cdr3_nt: TGTGCCAGCAGCCTCTTGGGGGATACGCAGTATTTT
cdr3_aa: CASSLLGDTQYF

clone_size: .
j_call: TRBJ2-1
v_call: TRBV2
d_call: .
cdr3_length: 15
cdr3_nt: TGTGCCAGCAGTGAAGCGCATAAGGTCTACAATGAGCAGTTCTTC
cdr3_aa: CASSEAHKVYNEQFF

clone_size: .
j_call: TRBJ2-1
v_call: TRBV7-3
d_call: .
cdr3_length: 16
cdr3_nt: TGTGCCAGCAGCTTAAGGTCGGCAGGGATTTACAATGAGCAGTTCTTC
cdr3_aa: CASSLRSAGIYNEQFF

clone_size: .
j_call: TRBJ1-2
v_call: TRBV7-2
d_call: .
cdr3_length: 14
cdr3_nt: TGTGCCAGCAGCCCGGGGGGGGCTGTGGAAGGCTACACCTTC
cdr3_aa: CASSPGGAVEGYTF

clone_size: few
j_call: TRBJ2-2
v_call: TRBV29-1
d_call: .
cdr3_length: 15
cdr3_nt: TGCAGCGTTGCGGGTGGGGCAGCGAACACCGGGGAGCTGTTTTTT
cdr3_aa: CSVAGGAANTGELFF

clone_size: .
j_call: TRBJ1-4
v_call: TRBV3-1/TRBV3-2
d_call: .
cdr3_length: 15
cdr3_nt: TGTGCCAGCAGCCAAGACCGACAGTTGAATGAAAAACTGTTTTTT
cdr3_aa: CASSQDRQLNEKLFF

clone_size: .
j_call: TRBJ1-6
v_call: TRBV27
d_call: TRBD1
cdr3_length: 15
cdr3_nt: TGTGCCAGCAGTACAGGGACAGCCCTGCGTTCACCCCTCCACTTT
cdr3_aa: CASSTGTALRSPLHF

clone_size: .
j_call: TRBJ1-6
v_call: TRBV12-5
d_call: .
cdr3_length: 15
cdr3_nt: TGTGCTAGTGGTCCCGCAGGGGCCTATAATTCACCCCTCCACTTT
cdr3_aa: CASGPAGAYNSPLHF

clone_size: .
j_call: TRBJ1-1
v_call: TRBV6-5
d_call: .
cdr3_length: 13
cdr3_nt: TGTGCCAGCAGTTACCGCCACAGAGTTGAAGCTTTCTTT
cdr3_aa: CASSYRHRVEAFF

clone_size: .
j_call: TRBJ1-3
v_call: TRBV9
d_call: TRBD1
cdr3_length: 15
cdr3_nt: TGTGCCAGCAGCGTAGAGGTAGGGGGCGGAAACACCATATATTTT
cdr3_aa: CASSVEVGGGNTIYF

clone_size: .
j_call: TRBJ1-3
v_call: TRBV2
d_call: .
cdr3_length: 14
cdr3_nt: TGTGCCAGCATACTAACGCCGGCGGGAAACACCATATATTTT
cdr3_aa: CASILTPAGNTIYF

clone_size: .
j_call: TRBJ1-2
v_call: TRBV4-3
d_call: .
cdr3_length: 15
cdr3_nt: TGCGCCAGCAGCCCAACAGTCGGAGGGGGGTATGGCTACACCTTC
cdr3_aa: CASSPTVGGGYGYTF

clone_size: .
j_call: TRBJ2-2
v_call: TRBV5-4
d_call: .
cdr3_length: 15
cdr3_nt: TGTGCCAGCAGTTCCGCCCCTTCGTTCGGCGGGGAGCTGTTTTTT
cdr3_aa: CASSSAPSFGGELFF

clone_size: .
j_call: TRBJ1-2
v_call: TRBV4-1
d_call: .
cdr3_length: 16
cdr3_nt: TGCGCCAGCAGCCAAGTTGGCGAGGGATTAGAGGATGGCTACACCTTC
cdr3_aa: CASSQVGEGLEDGYTF

clone_size: .
j_call: TRBJ1-2
v_call: TRBV5-6
d_call: .
cdr3_length: 13
cdr3_nt: TGTGCCAGCAGCTTAGGGTACGGATATGGCTACACCTTC
cdr3_aa: CASSLGYGYGYTF

clone_size: .
j_call: TRBJ1-1
v_call: TRBV3-1/TRBV3-2
d_call: .
cdr3_length: 13
cdr3_nt: TGTGCCAGCAGCCAAAGCCGACACACTGAAGCTTTCTTT
cdr3_aa: CASSQSRHTEAFF

clone_size: once
j_call: TRBJ1-4
v_call: TRBV5-1
d_call: .
cdr3_length: 13
cdr3_nt: TGCGCCAGCAGCTTGGAGGGGGGTGAAAAACTGTTTTTT
cdr3_aa: CASSLEGGEKLFF

clone_size: .
j_call: TRBJ1-1
v_call: TRBV18
d_call: .
cdr3_length: 14
cdr3_nt: TGTGCCAGCTCACCAGAGCAGGCCCGGTCTGAAGCTTTCTTT
cdr3_aa: CASSPEQARSEAFF

clone_size: .
j_call: TRBJ1-1
v_call: TRBV30
d_call: .
cdr3_length: 13
cdr3_nt: TGTGCCTGGAGTTGGGGGCGAGGCACTGAAGCTTTCTTT
cdr3_aa: CAWSWGRGTEAFF

clone_size: .
j_call: TRBJ2-6
v_call: TRBV30
d_call: TRBD2
cdr3_length: 17
cdr3_nt: TGTGCCTGGATGGGCCGGCGGGGGTCAAGTACGGCCAACGTCCTGACTTTC
cdr3_aa: CAWMGRRGSSTANVLTF

clone_size: once
j_call: TRBJ1-4
v_call: TRBV18
d_call: .
cdr3_length: 16
cdr3_nt: TGTGCCAGCTCACTACAACGACAAGCAACTAATGAAAAACTGTTTTTT
cdr3_aa: CASSLQRQATNEKLFF

clone_size: .
j_call: TRBJ1-2
v_call: TRBV6-5
d_call: .
cdr3_length: 12
cdr3_nt: TGTGCCAGCAGTAGGGGGTTGTATGGCTACACCTTC
cdr3_aa: CASSRGLYGYTF

clone_size: .
j_call: TRBJ1-2
v_call: TRBV5-1
d_call: .
cdr3_length: 12
cdr3_nt: TGCGCCAGCAGCTTGGAAGGGAATGGCTACACCTTC
cdr3_aa: CASSLEGNGYTF

clone_size: .
j_call: TRBJ2-6
v_call: TRBV2
d_call: TRBD2
cdr3_length: 18
cdr3_nt: TGTGCCAGCAGTGGAGCGAGCGGGGGACCGGAGGGGGCCAACGTCCTGACTTTC
cdr3_aa: CASSGASGGPEGANVLTF